The clone carrying this TCR beta chain was observed many times. Its antigen is as yet unknown. This specimen belongs to a study of regulatory T cells in long-lasting Graves disease. CDR3 length: 15 amino acids. Per the germline V gene, CDR1 is KGHSH and CDR2 is LQKENI. The V and J ends lost 0 bases and 7 bases respectively, with 16 bases between them. Arm-PCR of CDR3 regions with iRepertoire HTBI primers generated TCR beta libraries. TCRdb re-called the multiplex PCR reads with MiXCR, one entry per CDR3 protein. The sample has roughly 500,000 distinct CDR3 sequences, about 12% seen once; the top ten hold roughly 8.9%. The study's findings and limits: Small sample size may have lowered accuracy. TRBV28, TRBJ1-2 and TRBJ2-5 were favored in persistent disease.

Time point meaning: newly diagnosed GD, antithyroid drugs for less than 3 months. From PBMCs, RNA was extracted and then used to make the TCR library. Separately, the same data were catalogued under a study of T cells in Graves' hyperthyroidism and ophthalmopathy.

V gene TRBV18 combines with J gene TRBJ2-7; tentative D call: TRBD1 (5 bases). The clonotype was recovered from a woman aged 25 to 39 with Graves disease. Source: peripheral blood mononuclear cells (PBMCs), taken at new diagnosis, from a patient treated with antithyroid drugs. Here the CDR3 DNA reads TGTGCCAGCTCACCACCCCACGGAACAGGTGGGGAGCAGTACTTC. This gives the protein CASSPPHGTGGEQYF.